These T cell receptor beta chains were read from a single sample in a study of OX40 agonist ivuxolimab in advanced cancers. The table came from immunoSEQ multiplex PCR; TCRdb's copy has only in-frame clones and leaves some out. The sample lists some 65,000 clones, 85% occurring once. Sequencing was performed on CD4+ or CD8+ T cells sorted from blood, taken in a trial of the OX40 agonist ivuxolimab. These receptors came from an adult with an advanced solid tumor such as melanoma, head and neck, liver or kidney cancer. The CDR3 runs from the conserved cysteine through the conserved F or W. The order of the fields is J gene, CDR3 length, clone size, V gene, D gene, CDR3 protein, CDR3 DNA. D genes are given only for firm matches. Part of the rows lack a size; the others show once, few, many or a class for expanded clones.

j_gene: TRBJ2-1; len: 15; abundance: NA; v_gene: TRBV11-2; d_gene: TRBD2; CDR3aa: CASSPPVSGGNEQFF; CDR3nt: TGTGCCAGCAGCCCCCCGGTAAGCGGGGGCAATGAGCAGTTCTTC
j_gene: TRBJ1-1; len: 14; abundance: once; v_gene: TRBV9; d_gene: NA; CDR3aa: CASSVDASNTEAFF; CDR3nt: TGTGCCAGCAGCGTAGATGCCTCTAACACTGAAGCTTTCTTT
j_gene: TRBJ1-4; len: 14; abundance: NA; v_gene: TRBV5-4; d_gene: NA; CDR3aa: CASSPGGSNEKLFF; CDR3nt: TGTGCCAGCAGCCCCGGGGGATCTAATGAAAAACTGTTTTTT
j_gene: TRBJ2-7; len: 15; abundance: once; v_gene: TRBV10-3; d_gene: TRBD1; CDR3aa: CAISPDRVFSYEQYF; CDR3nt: TGTGCCATCAGCCCGGACAGGGTTTTTTCCTACGAGCAGTACTTC
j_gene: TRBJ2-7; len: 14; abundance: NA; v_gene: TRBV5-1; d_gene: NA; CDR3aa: CASSPKDRTYEQYF; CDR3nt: TGCGCCAGCAGCCCAAAGGACCGAACCTACGAGCAGTACTTC
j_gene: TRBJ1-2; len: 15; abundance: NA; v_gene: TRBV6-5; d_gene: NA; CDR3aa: CASAPSPRDLRGYTF; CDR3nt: TGTGCCAGCGCCCCCAGTCCCCGGGATTTACGGGGCTACACCTTC
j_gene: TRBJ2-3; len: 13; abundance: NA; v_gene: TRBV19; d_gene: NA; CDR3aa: CASSIPSTDTQYF; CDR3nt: TGTGCCAGTAGTATACCTAGCACAGATACGCAGTATTTT
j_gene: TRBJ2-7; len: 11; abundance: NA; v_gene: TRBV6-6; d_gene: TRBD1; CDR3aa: CASTGADEQYF; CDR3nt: TGTGCCAGTACAGGGGCGGACGAGCAGTACTTC
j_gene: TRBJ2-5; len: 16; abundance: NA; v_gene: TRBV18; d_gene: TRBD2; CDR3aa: CASSPTGLGGQETQYF; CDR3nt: TGTGCCAGCTCACCAACGGGACTAGGCGGGCAAGAGACCCAGTACTTC
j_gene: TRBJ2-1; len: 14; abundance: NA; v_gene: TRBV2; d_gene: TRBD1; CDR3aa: CASSRGTGDNEQFF; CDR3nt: TGTGCCAGCAGTAGGGGGACAGGGGACAATGAGCAGTTCTTC
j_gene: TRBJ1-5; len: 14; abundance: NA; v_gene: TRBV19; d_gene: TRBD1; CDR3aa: CASSITGAPGPQHF; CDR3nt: TGTGCCAGTAGTATCACAGGGGCCCCAGGGCCCCAGCATTTT
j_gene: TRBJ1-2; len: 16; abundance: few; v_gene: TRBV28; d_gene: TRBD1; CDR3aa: CASITGGKTANYGYTF; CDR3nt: TGTGCCAGCATCACAGGGGGCAAGACAGCTAACTATGGCTACACCTTC
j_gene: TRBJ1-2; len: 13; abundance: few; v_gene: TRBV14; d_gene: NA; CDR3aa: CASSLQTNYGYTF; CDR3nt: TGTGCCAGCAGCCTTCAGACTAACTATGGCTACACCTTC
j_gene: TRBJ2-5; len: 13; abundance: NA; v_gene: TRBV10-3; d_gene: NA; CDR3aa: CAIRGLNFETQYF; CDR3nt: TGTGCCATCAGGGGTCTTAATTTCGAGACCCAGTACTTC
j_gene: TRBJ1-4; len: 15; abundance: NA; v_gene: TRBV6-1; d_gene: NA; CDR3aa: CASSAPAGLGEKLFF; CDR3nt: TGTGCCAGCAGTGCCCCGGCGGGCCTGGGGGAAAAACTGTTTTTT
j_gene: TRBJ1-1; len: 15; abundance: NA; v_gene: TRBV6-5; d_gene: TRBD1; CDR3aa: CASSYSGTANTEAFF; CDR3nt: TGTGCCAGCAGTTACTCCGGGACAGCGAACACTGAAGCTTTCTTT
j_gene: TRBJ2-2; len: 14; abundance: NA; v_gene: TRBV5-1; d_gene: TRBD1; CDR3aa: CASSLDRSAGELFF; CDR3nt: TGCGCCAGCAGCCTGGACAGGTCTGCCGGGGAGCTGTTTTTT
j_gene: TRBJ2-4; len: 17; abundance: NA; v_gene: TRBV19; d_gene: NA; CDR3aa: CASSIRGQRILENIQYF; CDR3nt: TGTGCCAGTAGTATCCGGGGGCAGAGAATTTTGGAAAACATTCAGTACTTC
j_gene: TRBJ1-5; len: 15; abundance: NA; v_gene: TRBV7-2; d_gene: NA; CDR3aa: CASSFRQSLGQPQHF; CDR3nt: TGTGCCAGCAGCTTCCGACAGTCCCTGGGTCAGCCCCAGCATTTT
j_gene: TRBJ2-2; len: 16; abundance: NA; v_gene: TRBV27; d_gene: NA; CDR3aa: CASSLWRGGVSGELFF; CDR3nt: TGTGCCAGCAGTTTATGGAGGGGTGGGGTTTCCGGGGAGCTGTTTTTT
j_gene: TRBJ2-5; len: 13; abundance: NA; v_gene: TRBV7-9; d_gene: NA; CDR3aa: CASREAGRETQYF; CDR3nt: TGTGCCAGCAGAGAGGCAGGGAGAGAGACCCAGTACTTC
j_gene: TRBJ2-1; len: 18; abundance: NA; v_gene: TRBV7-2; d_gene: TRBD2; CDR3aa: CASSPKAGRERSYNEQFF; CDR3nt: TGTGCCAGCAGCCCGAAGGCTGGGAGGGAGAGGTCCTACAATGAGCAGTTCTTC
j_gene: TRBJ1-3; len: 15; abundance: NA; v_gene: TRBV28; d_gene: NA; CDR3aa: CASSLLNREGDTIYF; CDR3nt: TGTGCCAGCAGTTTATTGAACAGGGAGGGTGACACCATATATTTT
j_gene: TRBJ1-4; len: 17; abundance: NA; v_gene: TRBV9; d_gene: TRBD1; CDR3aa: CASSPGDRAATNEKLFF; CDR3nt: TGTGCCAGCAGCCCCGGAGACAGGGCAGCAACTAATGAAAAACTGTTTTTT
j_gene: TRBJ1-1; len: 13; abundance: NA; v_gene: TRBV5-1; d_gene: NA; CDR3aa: CASSFGGTVEAFF; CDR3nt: TGCGCCAGCAGCTTCGGGGGAACTGTTGAAGCTTTCTTT
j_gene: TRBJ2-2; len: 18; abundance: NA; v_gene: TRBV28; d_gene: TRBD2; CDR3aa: CASSRRQAGGPGTGELFF; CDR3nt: TGTGCCAGCAGCCGGAGACAGGCGGGAGGGCCAGGCACCGGGGAGCTGTTTTTT
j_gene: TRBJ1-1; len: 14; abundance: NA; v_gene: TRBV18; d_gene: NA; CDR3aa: CASSPIRENTEAFF; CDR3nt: TGTGCCAGCTCACCAATCCGGGAGAACACTGAAGCTTTCTTT
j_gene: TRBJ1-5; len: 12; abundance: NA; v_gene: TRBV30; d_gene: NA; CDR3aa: CAWSVYGQPQHF; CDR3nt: TGTGCCTGGAGTGTATACGGTCAGCCCCAGCATTTT
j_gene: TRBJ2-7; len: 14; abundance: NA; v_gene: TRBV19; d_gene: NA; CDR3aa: CASSVLQGWNEQYF; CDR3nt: TGTGCCAGTAGTGTCTTACAGGGTTGGAACGAGCAGTACTTC
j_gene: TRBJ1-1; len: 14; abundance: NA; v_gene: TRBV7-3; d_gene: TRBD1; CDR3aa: CASSLRQGATEAFF; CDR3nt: TGTGCCAGCAGCTTAAGACAGGGTGCCACTGAAGCTTTCTTT
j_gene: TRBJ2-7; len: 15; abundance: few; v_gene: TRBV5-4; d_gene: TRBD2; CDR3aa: CASSLAGAPSYEQYF; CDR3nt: TGTGCCAGCAGTTTAGCGGGGGCCCCCTCCTACGAGCAGTACTTC
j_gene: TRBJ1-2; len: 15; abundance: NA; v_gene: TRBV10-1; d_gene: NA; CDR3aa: CASRHIMGIAYGYTF; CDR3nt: TGCGCCAGCAGACATATTATGGGGATTGCCTATGGCTACACCTTC
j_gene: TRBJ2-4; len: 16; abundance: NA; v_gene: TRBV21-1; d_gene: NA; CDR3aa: CASSKPAESLKNIQYF; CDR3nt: TGTGCCAGCAGCAAGCCGGCAGAGTCCCTTAAAAACATTCAGTACTTC
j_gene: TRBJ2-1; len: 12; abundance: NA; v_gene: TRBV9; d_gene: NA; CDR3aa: CASSVDWNEQFF; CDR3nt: TGTGCCAGCAGCGTAGATTGGAATGAGCAGTTCTTC
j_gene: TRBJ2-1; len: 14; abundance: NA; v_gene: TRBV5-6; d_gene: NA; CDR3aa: CASSSNRLYNEQFF; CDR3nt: TGTGCCAGCAGCTCCAATCGACTTTACAATGAGCAGTTCTTC
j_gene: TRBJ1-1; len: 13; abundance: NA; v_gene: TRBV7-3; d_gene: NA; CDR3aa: CASSLRGSTEAFF; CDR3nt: TGTGCCAGCAGCTTACGGGGGAGCACTGAAGCTTTCTTT
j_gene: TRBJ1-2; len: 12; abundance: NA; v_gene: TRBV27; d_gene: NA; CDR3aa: CASSLWGYGYTF; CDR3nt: TGTGCCAGCAGTTTATGGGGGTATGGCTACACCTTC
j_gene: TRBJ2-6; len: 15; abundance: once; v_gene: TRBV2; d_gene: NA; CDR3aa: CASSGGDSGANVLTF; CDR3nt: TGTGCCAGCAGTGGCGGAGACTCTGGGGCCAACGTCCTGACTTTC
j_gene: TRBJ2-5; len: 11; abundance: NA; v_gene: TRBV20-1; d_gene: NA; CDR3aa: CSDSVSETQYF; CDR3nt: TGCAGCGACTCGGTTTCGGAGACCCAGTACTTC
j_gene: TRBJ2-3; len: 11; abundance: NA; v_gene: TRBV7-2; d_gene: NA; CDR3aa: CASSPRDTQYF; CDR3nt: TGTGCCAGCAGCCCCCGCGATACGCAGTATTTT
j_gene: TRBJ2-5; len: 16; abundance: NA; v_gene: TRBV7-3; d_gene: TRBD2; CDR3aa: CASRLTSGREQETQYF; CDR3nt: TGTGCCAGCAGACTGACTAGCGGGAGGGAACAAGAGACCCAGTACTTC
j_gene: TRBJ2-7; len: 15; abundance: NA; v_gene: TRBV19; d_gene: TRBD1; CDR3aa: CASSISGTGVGEQYF; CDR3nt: TGTGCCAGTAGTATCTCCGGGACAGGGGTCGGAGAGCAGTACTTC
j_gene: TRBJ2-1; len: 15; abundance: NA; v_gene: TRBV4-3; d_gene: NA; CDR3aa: CASSLRPGSYNEQFF; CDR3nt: TGCGCCAGCAGCCTCCGACCGGGATCCTACAATGAGCAGTTCTTC
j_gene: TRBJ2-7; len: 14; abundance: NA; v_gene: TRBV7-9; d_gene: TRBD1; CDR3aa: CASSLNRGSYEQYF; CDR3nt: TGTGCCAGCAGCCTAAACAGGGGCTCCTACGAGCAGTACTTC
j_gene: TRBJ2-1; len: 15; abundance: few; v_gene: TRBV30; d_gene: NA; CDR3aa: CAWSDGQYSYNEQFF; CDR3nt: TGTGCCTGGAGTGATGGACAGTACTCCTACAATGAGCAGTTCTTC
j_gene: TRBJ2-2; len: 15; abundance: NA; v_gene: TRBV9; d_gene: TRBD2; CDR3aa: CASSVLAGRGGELFF; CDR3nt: TGTGCCAGCAGCGTACTAGCGGGGCGGGGCGGGGAGCTGTTTTTT
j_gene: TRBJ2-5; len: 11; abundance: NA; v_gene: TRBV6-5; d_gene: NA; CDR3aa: CASSREETQYF; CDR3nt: TGTGCCAGCAGTCGAGAAGAGACCCAGTACTTC
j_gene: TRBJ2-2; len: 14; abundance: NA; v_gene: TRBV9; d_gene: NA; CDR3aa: CASTGLPNTGELFF; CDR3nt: TGTGCCAGCACCGGACTTCCGAACACCGGGGAGCTGTTTTTT
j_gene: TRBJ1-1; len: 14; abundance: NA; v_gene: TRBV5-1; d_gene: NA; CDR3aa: CASSFGRTNTEAFF; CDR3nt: TGCGCCAGCAGCTTCGGGCGGACGAACACTGAAGCTTTCTTT
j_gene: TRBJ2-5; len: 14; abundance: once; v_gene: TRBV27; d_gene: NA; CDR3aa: CASSLGGIGETQYF; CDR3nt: TGTGCCAGCAGTTTGGGGGGAATTGGAGAGACCCAGTACTTC